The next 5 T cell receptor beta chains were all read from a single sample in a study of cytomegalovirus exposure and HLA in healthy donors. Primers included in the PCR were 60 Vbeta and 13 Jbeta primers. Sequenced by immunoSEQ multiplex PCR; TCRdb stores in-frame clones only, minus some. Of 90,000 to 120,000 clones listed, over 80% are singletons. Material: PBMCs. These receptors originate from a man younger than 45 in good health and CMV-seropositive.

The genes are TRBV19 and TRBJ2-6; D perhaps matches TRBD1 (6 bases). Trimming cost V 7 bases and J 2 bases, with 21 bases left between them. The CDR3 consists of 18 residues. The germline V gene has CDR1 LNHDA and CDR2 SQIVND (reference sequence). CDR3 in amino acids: CASTPRTAGETGANVLTF. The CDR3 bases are TGTGCCAGTACTCCCAGAACGGCAGGGGAGACTGGGGCCAACGTCCTGACTTTC. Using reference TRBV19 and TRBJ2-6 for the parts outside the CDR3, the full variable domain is DGGITQSPKYLFRKEGQNVTLSCEQNLNHDAMYWYRQDPGQGLRLIYYSQIVNDFQKGDIAEGYSVSREKKESFPLTVTSAQKNPTAFYLCASTPRTAGETGANVLTFGAGSRLTVL.

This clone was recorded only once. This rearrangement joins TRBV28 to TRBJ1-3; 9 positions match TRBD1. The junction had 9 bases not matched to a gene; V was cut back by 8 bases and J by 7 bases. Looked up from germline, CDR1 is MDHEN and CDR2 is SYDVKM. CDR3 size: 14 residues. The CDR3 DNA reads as TGTGCCAGCCGGACGGGACAGGGTGCGAACACCATATATTTT. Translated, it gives CASRTGQGANTIYF.

Written as DNA, the CDR3 is TGTGCCGCCGGGCAAGGGTCGGGAACCCAGTACTTC. As protein: CAAGQGSGTQYF. This chain joins TRBV11-2 and TRBJ2-5; possible D gene TRBD2, 5 bases. Germline V gene data show CDR1 as SGHAT and CDR2 as FQNNGV. The CDR3 has 12 amino acids. V was cut by 11 bases and J by 8 bases, with 18 bases left in between.

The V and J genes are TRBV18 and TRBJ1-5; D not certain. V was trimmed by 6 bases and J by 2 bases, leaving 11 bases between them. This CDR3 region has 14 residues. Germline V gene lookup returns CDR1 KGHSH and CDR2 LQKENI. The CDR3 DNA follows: TGTGCCAGCTCGCCCGGGGTTGGCAATCAGCCCCAGCATTTT. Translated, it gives CASSPGVGNQPQHF. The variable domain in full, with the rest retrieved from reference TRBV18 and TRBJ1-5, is NAGVMQNPRHLVRRRGQEARLRCSPMKGHSHVYWYRQLPEEGLKFMVYLQKENIIDESGMPKERFSAEFPKEGPSILRIQQVVRGDSAAYFCASSPGVGNQPQHFGDGTRLSIL.

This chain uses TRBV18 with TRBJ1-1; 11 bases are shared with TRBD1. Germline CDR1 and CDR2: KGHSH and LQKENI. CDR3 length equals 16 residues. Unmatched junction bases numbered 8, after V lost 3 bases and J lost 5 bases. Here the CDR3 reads CASSPRTGGAGTEAFF. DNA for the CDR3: TGTGCCAGCTCACCTAGGACAGGGGGCGCCGGTACTGAAGCTTTCTTT. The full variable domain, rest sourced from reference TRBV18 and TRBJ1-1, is NAGVMQNPRHLVRRRGQEARLRCSPMKGHSHVYWYRQLPEEGLKFMVYLQKENIIDESGMPKERFSAEFPKEGPSILRIQQVVRGDSAAYFCASSPRTGGAGTEAFFGQGTRLTVV.